The next 5 T cell receptor beta chains were all read from a single sample in a study of T cell responses to AZD1222 COVID-19 vaccine. Clones were sequenced by immunoSEQ multiplex PCR, and TCRdb holds only the in-frame ones, with some missing. The sample has over 120,000 clones; more than 85% are singletons. The sample in question was peripheral blood, obtained on day 0 of AZD1222 vaccination. These receptors came from an adult in good health.

The V call is TRBV5-1, the J call TRBJ2-7; D possibly matches TRBD1 or TRBD2 (5 bases each). The CDR3 has 14 residues. V lost 4 bases to trimming and J lost 2 bases, with 13 bases between them. Germline V gene data show CDR1 as SGHRS and CDR2 as YFSETQ. CDR3: CASSVTGGTYEQYF. The CDR3 DNA follows: TGCGCCAGCAGCGTAACAGGAGGTACCTACGAGCAGTACTTC.

The gene calls are TRBV2 and TRBJ1-1; no definite D call. The CDR3 is made up of 11 amino acids. Trimming stripped 6 bases from V and 0 bases from J, with 2 bases between. Germline V gene sequence: CDR1 SNHLY, CDR2 FYNNEI. The CDR3 DNA reads as TGTGCCAGCAGAATGAACACTGAAGCTTTCTTT. Translating gives CASRMNTEAFF.

The chain carries TRBV7-9 and TRBJ1-1; 7 positions match TRBD1. After removal of 5 bases from V and 4 bases from J, the junction contained 7 bases not matched to a gene. This CDR3 comprises 14 residues. The germline V gene encodes CDR1 SEHNR and CDR2 FQNEAQ (reference sequence). CDR3 amino acids: CASSRDSPSTEAFF. The DNA for the CDR3 is TGTGCCAGCAGCCGGGACAGCCCATCCACTGAAGCTTTCTTT.

The chain links TRBV2 to TRBJ2-2; a possible D gene is TRBD1 (6 bases). V lost 0 bases to trimming and J lost 6 bases, with 11 bases between them. Germline V lookup: CDR1 SNHLY, CDR2 FYNNEI. The CDR3 runs to 15 residues. CDR3 in amino acids: CASSEAGTGSGELFF. CDR3 DNA sequence: TGTGCCAGCAGTGAAGCGGGTACAGGGTCCGGGGAGCTGTTTTTT. The full variable domain, completed using reference TRBV2 and TRBJ2-2, is EPEVTQTPSHQVTQMGQEVILRCVPISNHLYFYWYRQILGQKVEFLVSFYNNEISEKSEIFDDQFSVERPDGSNFTLKIRSTKLEDSAMYFCASSEAGTGSGELFFGEGSRLTVL.

This sequence joins TRBV7-3 and TRBJ2-1; either TRBD1 or TRBD2 may supply D (6 bases each). CDR3 length: 14 residues. The V end lost 6 bases, the J end lost 4 bases, and 13 bases lay between the germline ends. Germline values: CDR1 SGHTA, CDR2 FQGTGA. CDR3 bases: TGTGCCAGCAGTCCCTGGGGGGCGTACAATGAGCAGTTCTTC. Translating it yields CASSPWGAYNEQFF. Full variable domain (missing parts from reference TRBV7-3 and TRBJ2-1): GAGVSQTPSNKVTEKGKYVELRCDPISGHTALYWYRQSLGQGPEFLIYFQGTGAADDSGLPNDRFFAVRPEGSVSTLKIQRTERGDSAVYLCASSPWGAYNEQFFGPGTRLTVL.